The present entry profiles one TCR beta chain with its context. Its antigen is unknown. The data belong to a study of long-term antiretroviral therapy in people with HIV. About the study: The oldest samples precede the 2015 immediate-ART recommendation by about a decade.

Germline lookup yields CDR1 SGHKS and CDR2 YYEKEE (reference sequence). CDR3 size: 16 residues. The V gene lost 0 bases and the J gene lost 2 bases, with 14 bases spanning the gap. Post-ART PBMC samples numbered at least two per donor, and pre-ART ones at least one. Points from the study as a whole: Records did not include ART adherence, viral resistance or therapy changes. Clones that had undergone expansion before ART prevailed in the repertoire throughout all time points.

A v3.0 immunoSEQ assay was performed at survey level. The table came from immunoSEQ multiplex PCR; TCRdb's copy has only in-frame clones and leaves some out. The sample yields about 20,000 clones, over 70% seen once. The genes are TRBV5-5 and TRBJ2-5; D gene ambiguous. The clonotype originates from a woman under 40 with HIV. This sample comprised unsorted PBMCs, obtained 2.9 years after starting antiretroviral therapy. Here the CDR3 reads CASSLGWVRPQETQYF. The CDR3 DNA follows: TGTGCCAGCAGCTTGGGTTGGGTCAGACCTCAAGAGACCCAGTACTTC.